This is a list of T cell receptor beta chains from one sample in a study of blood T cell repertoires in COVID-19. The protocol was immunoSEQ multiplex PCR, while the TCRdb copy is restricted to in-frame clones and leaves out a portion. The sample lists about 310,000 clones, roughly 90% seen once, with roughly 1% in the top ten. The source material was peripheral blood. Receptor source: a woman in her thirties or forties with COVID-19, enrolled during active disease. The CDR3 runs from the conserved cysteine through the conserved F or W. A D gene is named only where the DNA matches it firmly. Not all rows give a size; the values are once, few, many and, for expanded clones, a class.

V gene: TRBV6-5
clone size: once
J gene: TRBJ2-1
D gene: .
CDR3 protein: CASSPLGEQFF
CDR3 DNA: TGTGCCAGCAGTCCCCTGGGCGAGCAGTTCTTC

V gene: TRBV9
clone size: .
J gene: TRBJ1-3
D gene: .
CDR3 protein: CASSVSGRVPSGNTIYF
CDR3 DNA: TGTGCCAGCAGCGTATCTGGCAGGGTTCCTTCTGGAAACACCATATATTTT

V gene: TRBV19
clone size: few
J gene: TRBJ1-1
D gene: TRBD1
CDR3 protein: CASISQGANTYEAFF
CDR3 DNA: TGTGCCAGTATTTCACAGGGGGCAAATACTTATGAAGCTTTCTTT

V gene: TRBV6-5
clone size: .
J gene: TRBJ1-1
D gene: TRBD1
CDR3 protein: CASSYSRQGDTEAFF
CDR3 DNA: TGTGCCAGCAGTTACTCGCGACAGGGGGACACTGAAGCTTTCTTT

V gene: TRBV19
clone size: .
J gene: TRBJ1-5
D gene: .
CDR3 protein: CASSIPQGLNQPQHF
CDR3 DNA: TGTGCCAGTAGTATCCCACAGGGCCTAAATCAGCCCCAGCATTTT

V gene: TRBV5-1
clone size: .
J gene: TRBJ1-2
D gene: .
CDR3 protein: CASSLGSPGNYGYTF
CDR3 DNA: TGCGCCAGCAGCTTGGGGTCACCGGGAAACTATGGCTACACCTTC

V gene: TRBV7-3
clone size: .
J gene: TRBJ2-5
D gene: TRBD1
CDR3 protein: CASSSDREETQYF
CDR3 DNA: TGTGCCAGCAGCTCGGACAGGGAAGAGACCCAGTACTTC

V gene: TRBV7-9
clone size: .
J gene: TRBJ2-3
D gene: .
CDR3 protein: CASSLALTGGAKDTQYF
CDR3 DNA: TGTGCCAGCAGCTTAGCGCTAACGGGGGGCGCGAAAGATACGCAGTATTTT

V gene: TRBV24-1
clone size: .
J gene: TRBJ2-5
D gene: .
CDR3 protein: CATPAPSGETQYF
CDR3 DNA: TGTGCCACCCCAGCACCAAGCGGAGAGACCCAGTACTTC

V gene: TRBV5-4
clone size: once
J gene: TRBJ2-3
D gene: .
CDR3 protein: CASSSRASTDTQYF
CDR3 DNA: TGTGCCAGCAGTTCCAGGGCTAGCACAGATACGCAGTATTTT

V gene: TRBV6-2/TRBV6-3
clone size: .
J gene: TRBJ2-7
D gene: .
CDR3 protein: CASSLTSGIYYEQYF
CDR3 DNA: TGTGCCAGCAGTCTTACTTCAGGGATTTACTACGAGCAGTACTTC

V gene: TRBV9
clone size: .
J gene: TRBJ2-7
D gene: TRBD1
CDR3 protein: CASSVDPGGNYEQYF
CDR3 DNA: TGTGCCAGCAGCGTAGATCCAGGGGGCAACTACGAGCAGTACTTC

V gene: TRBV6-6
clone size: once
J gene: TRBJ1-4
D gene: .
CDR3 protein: CASLYEGKLFF
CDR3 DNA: TGTGCCAGCTTATATGAGGGAAAACTGTTTTTT

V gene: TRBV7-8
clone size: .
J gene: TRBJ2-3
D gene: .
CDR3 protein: CASSSPTGTDTQYF
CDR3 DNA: TGTGCCAGCAGCTCACCGACTGGCACAGATACGCAGTATTTT

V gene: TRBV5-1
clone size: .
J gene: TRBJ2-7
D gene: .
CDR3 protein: CASSRGTESYEQYF
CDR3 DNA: TGCGCCAGCAGCCGCGGGACAGAGTCCTACGAGCAGTACTTC

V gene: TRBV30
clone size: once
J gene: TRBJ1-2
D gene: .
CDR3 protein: CAWSVPRVGGYTF
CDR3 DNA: TGTGCCTGGAGTGTACCGAGGGTCGGTGGCTACACCTTC

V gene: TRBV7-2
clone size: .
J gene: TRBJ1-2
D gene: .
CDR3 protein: CASSLLGATVYGYTF
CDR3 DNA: TGTGCCAGCAGCCTCTTGGGGGCTACCGTCTATGGCTACACCTTC

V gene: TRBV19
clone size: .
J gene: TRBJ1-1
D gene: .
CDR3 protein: CASRIMNTEAFF
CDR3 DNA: TGTGCCAGTAGAATTATGAACACTGAAGCTTTCTTT

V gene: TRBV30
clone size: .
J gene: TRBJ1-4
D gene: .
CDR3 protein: CAWSVLGANEKLFF
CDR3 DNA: TGTGCCTGGAGTGTTCTGGGGGCTAACGAAAAACTGTTTTTT

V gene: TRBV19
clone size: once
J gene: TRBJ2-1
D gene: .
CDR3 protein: CASSPEHFSYNEQFF
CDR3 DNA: TGTGCCAGTAGTCCGGAGCACTTCTCCTACAATGAGCAGTTCTTC

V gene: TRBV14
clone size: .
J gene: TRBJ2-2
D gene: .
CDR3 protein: CASSQRAPLDTGELFF
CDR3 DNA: TGTGCCAGCAGCCAGAGGGCCCCACTGGACACCGGGGAGCTGTTTTTT

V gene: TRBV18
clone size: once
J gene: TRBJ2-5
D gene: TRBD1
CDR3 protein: CASSGQGQETQYF
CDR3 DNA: TGTGCCAGCTCCGGACAGGGCCAAGAGACCCAGTACTTC

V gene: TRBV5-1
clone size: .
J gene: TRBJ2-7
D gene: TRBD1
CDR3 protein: CASSPGTGEYEQYF
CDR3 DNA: TGCGCCAGCAGCCCCGGGACAGGGGAGTACGAGCAGTACTTC

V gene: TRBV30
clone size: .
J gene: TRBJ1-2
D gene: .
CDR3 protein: CAWSVGLGADGYTF
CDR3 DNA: TGTGCCTGGAGTGTAGGGTTGGGGGCTGATGGCTACACCTTC

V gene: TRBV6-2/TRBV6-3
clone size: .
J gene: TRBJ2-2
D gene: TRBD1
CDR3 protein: CASSGQGGAGELFF
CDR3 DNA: TGTGCCAGCAGCGGACAGGGCGGGGCCGGGGAGCTGTTTTTT

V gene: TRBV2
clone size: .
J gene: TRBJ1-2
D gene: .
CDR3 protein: CASLTSGDYGYTF
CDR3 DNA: TGTGCCAGCCTCACGTCAGGGGACTATGGCTACACCTTC

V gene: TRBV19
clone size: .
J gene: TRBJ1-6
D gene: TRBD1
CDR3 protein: CASRLTQGLGNSPLHF
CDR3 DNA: TGTGCCAGTAGACTTACACAGGGGCTTGGTAATTCACCCCTCCACTTT

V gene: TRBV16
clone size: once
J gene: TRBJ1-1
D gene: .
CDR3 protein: CASSQWGRTTEAFF
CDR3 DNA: TGTGCCAGCAGCCAATGGGGGAGGACCACTGAAGCTTTCTTT

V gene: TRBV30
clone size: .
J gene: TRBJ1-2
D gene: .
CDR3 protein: CAWSVSGTAGYTF
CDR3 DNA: TGTGCCTGGAGTGTCTCCGGGACTGCTGGCTACACCTTC

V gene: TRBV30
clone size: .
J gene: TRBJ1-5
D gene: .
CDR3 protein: CAWSALSSNQPQHF
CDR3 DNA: TGTGCCTGGAGTGCCCTCAGTAGCAATCAGCCCCAGCATTTT

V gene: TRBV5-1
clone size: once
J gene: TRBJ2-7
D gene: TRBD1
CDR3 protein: CASSSGQGVDEQYF
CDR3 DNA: TGCGCCAGCAGCTCTGGACAGGGTGTCGACGAGCAGTACTTC

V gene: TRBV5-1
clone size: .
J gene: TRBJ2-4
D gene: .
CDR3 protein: CASSELGTKNIQYF
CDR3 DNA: TGCGCCAGCTCAGAACTAGGAACCAAAAACATTCAGTACTTC

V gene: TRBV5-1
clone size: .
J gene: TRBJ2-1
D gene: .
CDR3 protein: CASSLGADINNEQFF
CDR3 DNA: TGCGCCAGCAGCTTGGGGGCGGACATTAACAATGAGCAGTTCTTC

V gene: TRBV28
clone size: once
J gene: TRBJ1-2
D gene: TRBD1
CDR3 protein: CASSSGQGVYGYTF
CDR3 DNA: TGTGCCAGCAGTTCCGGACAGGGAGTCTATGGCTACACCTTC

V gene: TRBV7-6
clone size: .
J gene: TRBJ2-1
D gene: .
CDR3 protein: CASSPRRFSHEQFF
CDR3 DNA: TGTGCCAGCAGCCCCCGGAGGTTCTCTCATGAGCAGTTCTTC

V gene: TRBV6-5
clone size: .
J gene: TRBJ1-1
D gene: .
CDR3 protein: CASSYSQGTEAFF
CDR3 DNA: TGTGCCAGCAGTTACTCCCAGGGGACTGAAGCTTTCTTT

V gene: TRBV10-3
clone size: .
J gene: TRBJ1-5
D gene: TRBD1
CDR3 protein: CATQGTGGNQPQHF
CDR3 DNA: TGTGCCACCCAAGGGACAGGGGGCAATCAGCCCCAGCATTTT

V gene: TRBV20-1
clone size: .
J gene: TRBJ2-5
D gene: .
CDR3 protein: CSARLRETQYF
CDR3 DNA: TGCAGTGCTCGACTACGGGAGACCCAGTACTTC

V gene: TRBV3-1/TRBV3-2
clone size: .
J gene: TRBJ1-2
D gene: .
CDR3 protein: CASSQDWKGVYGYTF
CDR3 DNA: TGTGCCAGCAGCCAAGATTGGAAAGGAGTCTATGGCTACACCTTC

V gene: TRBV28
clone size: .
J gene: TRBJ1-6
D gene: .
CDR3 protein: CASSSTGYNSPLHF
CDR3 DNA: TGTGCCAGCAGTTCGACAGGTTATAATTCACCCCTCCACTTT

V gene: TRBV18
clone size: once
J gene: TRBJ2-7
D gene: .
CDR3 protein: CASSLNREVDEQYF
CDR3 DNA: TGTGCCAGCTCGCTAAACAGGGAAGTGGACGAGCAGTACTTC

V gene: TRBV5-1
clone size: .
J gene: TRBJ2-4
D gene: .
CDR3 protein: CASSFGGSTKNIQYF
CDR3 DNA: TGCGCCAGCAGCTTCGGAGGGTCTACCAAAAACATTCAGTACTTC

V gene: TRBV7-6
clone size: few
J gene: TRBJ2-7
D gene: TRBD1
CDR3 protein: CASSSRQGWSYEQYF
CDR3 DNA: TGTGCCAGCAGCTCCAGACAGGGTTGGTCCTACGAGCAGTACTTC

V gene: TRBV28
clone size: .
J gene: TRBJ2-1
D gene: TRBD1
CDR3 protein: CASRTTGAYNEQFF
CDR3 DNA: TGTGCCAGCAGGACCACAGGGGCCTACAATGAGCAGTTCTTC

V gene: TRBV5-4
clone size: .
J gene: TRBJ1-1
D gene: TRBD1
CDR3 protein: CASSLPTGGGTEAFF
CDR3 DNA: TGTGCCAGCAGCTTGCCCACAGGGGGCGGCACTGAAGCTTTCTTT

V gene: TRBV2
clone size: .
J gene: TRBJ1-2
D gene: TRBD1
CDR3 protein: CASSGMVAGGDTF
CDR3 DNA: TGTGCCAGCAGTGGGATGGTGGCAGGGGGCGACACCTTC

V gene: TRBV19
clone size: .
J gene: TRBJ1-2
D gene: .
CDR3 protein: CASSSSGTTYGYTF
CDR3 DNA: TGTGCCAGTAGTTCATCCGGGACAACCTATGGCTACACCTTC

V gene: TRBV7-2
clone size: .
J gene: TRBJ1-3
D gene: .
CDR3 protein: CASTLPEGINTIYF
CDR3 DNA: TGTGCCAGCACCCTACCGGAGGGAATAAACACCATATATTTT

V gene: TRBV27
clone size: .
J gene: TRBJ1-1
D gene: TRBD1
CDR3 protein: CASNVGDRTDAEAFF
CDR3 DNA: TGTGCCAGCAACGTGGGGGACAGAACGGACGCTGAAGCTTTCTTT

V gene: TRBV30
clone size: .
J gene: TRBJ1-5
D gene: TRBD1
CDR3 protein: CAWSGSSMAGGQPQHF
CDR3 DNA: TGTGCCTGGAGTGGGAGTTCGATGGCAGGGGGACAGCCCCAGCATTTT